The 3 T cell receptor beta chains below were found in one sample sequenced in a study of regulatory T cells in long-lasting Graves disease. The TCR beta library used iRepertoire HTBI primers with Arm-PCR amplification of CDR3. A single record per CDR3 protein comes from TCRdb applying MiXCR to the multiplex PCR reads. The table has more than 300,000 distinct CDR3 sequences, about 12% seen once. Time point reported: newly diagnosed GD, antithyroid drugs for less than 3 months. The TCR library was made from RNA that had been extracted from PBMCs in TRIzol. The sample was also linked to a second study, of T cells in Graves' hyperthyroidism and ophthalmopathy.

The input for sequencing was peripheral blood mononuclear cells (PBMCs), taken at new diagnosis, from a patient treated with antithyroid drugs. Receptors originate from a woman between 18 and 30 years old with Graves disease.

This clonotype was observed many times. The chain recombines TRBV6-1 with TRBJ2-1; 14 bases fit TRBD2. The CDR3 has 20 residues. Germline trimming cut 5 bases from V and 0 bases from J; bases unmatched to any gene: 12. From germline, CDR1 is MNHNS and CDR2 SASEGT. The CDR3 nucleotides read TGTGCCAGCAGTACAACGGGACTAGCGGGAGTAGCCCCCTCCTACAATGAGCAGTTCTTC. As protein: CASSTTGLAGVAPSYNEQFF.

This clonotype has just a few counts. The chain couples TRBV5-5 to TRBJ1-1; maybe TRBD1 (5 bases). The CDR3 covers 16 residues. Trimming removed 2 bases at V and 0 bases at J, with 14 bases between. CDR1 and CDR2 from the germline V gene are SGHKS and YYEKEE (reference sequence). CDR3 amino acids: CASSLGTLYLNTEAFF. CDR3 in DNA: TGTGCCAGCAGCTTAGGGACCCTATACTTGAACACTGAAGCTTTCTTT.

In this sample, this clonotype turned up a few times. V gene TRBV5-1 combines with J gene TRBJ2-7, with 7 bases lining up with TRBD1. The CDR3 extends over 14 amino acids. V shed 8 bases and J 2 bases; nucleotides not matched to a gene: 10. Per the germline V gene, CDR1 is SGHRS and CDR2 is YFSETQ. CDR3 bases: TGCGCCAGTAGTGTGACAGGGTCGACCTACGAGCAGTACTTC. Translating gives CASSVTGSTYEQYF. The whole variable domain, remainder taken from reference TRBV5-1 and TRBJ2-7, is KAGVTQTPRYLIKTRGQQVTLSCSPISGHRSVSWYQQTPGQGLQFLFEYFSETQRNKGNFPGRFSGRQFSNSRSEMNVSTLELGDSALYLCASSVTGSTYEQYFGPGTRLTVT.